Given below is one T cell receptor beta chain in context. Antigen: not known. Germline CDR1 SGHTS, CDR2 YDEGEE. Trimming pared 0 bases from V and 9 bases from J, leaving 13 bases between. This CDR3 region has 14 residues. The sample is drawn from a study of cytomegalovirus exposure and HLA in healthy donors. Study observations and caveats: For most TCR sequences rarity was the rule, although some public TCRs occurred in many donors. Specific recognition of CMV antigens was confirmed in vitro for a few chains (all CMV-associated).

The PCR employed 60 Vbeta primers together with 13 Jbeta primers. Produced via immunoSEQ multiplex PCR; TCRdb's table is partial and in-frame only. The table shows 150,000 to 200,000 clones, with about 74% occurring only once. The sequencing sample was made of PBMCs. The TCR was taken from a male donor in good health and CMV-seronegative. The V call is TRBV5-8, the J call TRBJ1-5, with D perhaps TRBD1 (5 bases). CDR3 DNA sequence: TGTGCCAGCAGCTTGGTGGCAGGGCTCGGGCCCCAGCATTTT. This gives the protein CASSLVAGLGPQHF.